A selection of T cell receptor beta chains follows, all from one sample in a study of OX40 agonist ivuxolimab in advanced cancers. TCRdb's copy holds only in-frame clones and misses some; the assay was immunoSEQ multiplex PCR. The sample records 65,000 to 95,000 clones, 83% being singletons. The starting material was CD4+ or CD8+ T cells sorted from blood, obtained in a trial of the OX40 agonist ivuxolimab. These receptors were collected from an adult with an advanced solid tumor such as melanoma, head and neck, liver or kidney cancer. The CDR3 runs from the conserved cysteine through the conserved F or W. The D gene is left open where the match is weak. Size values are once, few and many counts, or a class for expanded clones, and some rows have none.

clone_size,j_call,d_call,v_call,cdr3_nt,cdr3_aa
-,TRBJ1-1,-,TRBV23-1,TGCGCCAGCAGTCCCCCAAGGACCGCAGCACCTGAAGCTTTCTTT,CASSPPRTAAPEAFF
-,TRBJ2-2,TRBD1,TRBV6-1,TGTGCCAGCAGTATCATAGGGGGCGACACCGGGGAGCTGTTTTTT,CASSIIGGDTGELFF
-,TRBJ1-2,-,TRBV6-6,TGTGCCAGCAGTTATAAGGCGGGAGTGAGAAATGGCTACACCTTC,CASSYKAGVRNGYTF
-,TRBJ2-1,-,TRBV28,TGTGCCAGCACCCGGGGTGAGAGCCCCTACAATGAGCAGTTCTTC,CASTRGESPYNEQFF
-,TRBJ2-3,TRBD1,TRBV30,TGTGCCTGGAGTCGAACTAAGACAGGGGTTGCAGATACGCAGTATTTT,CAWSRTKTGVADTQYF
-,TRBJ1-5,-,TRBV6-6,TGTGCCAGCAGTGACTGGGACGCTAATAGCAATCAGCCCCAGCATTTT,CASSDWDANSNQPQHF
-,TRBJ1-5,-,TRBV6-5,TGTGCCAGCAGCCTCCCGGGGTCCAGCAATCAGCCCCAGCATTTT,CASSLPGSSNQPQHF
-,TRBJ2-2,-,TRBV10-1,TGCGCCAGCAGTGCAAGAGCGAACACCGGGGAGCTGTTTTTT,CASSARANTGELFF
-,TRBJ1-1,TRBD1,TRBV4-1,TGCGCCAGCAGCCCGGGTCGGTTCCAACAGGGGGCGCGGACTGAAGCTTTCTTT,CASSPGRFQQGARTEAFF
-,TRBJ1-1,-,TRBV2,TGTGCCAGCAGGAATACAGCGAACACTGAAGCTTTCTTT,CASRNTANTEAFF
-,TRBJ2-4,-,TRBV29-1,TGCAGCGTTGATTTGGGGGAGAACATTCAGTACTTC,CSVDLGENIQYF
-,TRBJ1-1,TRBD1,TRBV18,TGTGCCAGCTCACTGTCACAGGGGGATTTGAACACTGAAGCTTTCTTT,CASSLSQGDLNTEAFF
-,TRBJ2-1,TRBD2,TRBV10-3,TGTGCCATCAGTGAACGGCGGGGGGAAGGGGGAAAAAATGAGCAGTTCTTC,CAISERRGEGGKNEQFF
-,TRBJ1-1,-,TRBV6-1,TGTGCACTACAGGGAGATCCCACTGAAGCTTTCTTT,CALQGDPTEAFF
-,TRBJ2-4,-,TRBV18,TGTGCCAGCTCACCCCCCGGGACTGAGGGGTACATTCAGTACTTC,CASSPPGTEGYIQYF
-,TRBJ2-1,TRBD2,TRBV6-1,TGTGCCAGCAGCCGGGGGGGAAACTACAATGAGCAGTTCTTC,CASSRGGNYNEQFF
-,TRBJ2-7,TRBD2,TRBV11-2,TGTGCCAGCAGTCAAGGGGGACTAGTAGGGGACGAGCAGTACTTC,CASSQGGLVGDEQYF
-,TRBJ2-7,-,TRBV7-9,TGTGCCAGCAGCGCCGGGGGAATCCCCACCTACGAGCAGTACTTC,CASSAGGIPTYEQYF
-,TRBJ2-7,-,TRBV5-1,TGCGCCAGCAGCCAGACGGGTGGGATTACCGAGCAGTACTTC,CASSQTGGITEQYF
-,TRBJ1-5,-,TRBV25-1,TGTGCCAGCAGTGCCTCGACAGTGAATCAGCCCCAGCATTTT,CASSASTVNQPQHF
-,TRBJ1-2,TRBD1,TRBV7-2,TGTGCCAGCAGCTTCCCCGGGACAGAAGACTATGGCTACACCTTC,CASSFPGTEDYGYTF
-,TRBJ2-1,-,TRBV5-4,TGTGCCAGCAGCTTTAATAGCGACACTCGCAATGAGCAGTTCTTC,CASSFNSDTRNEQFF
-,TRBJ1-1,TRBD1,TRBV7-9,TGTGCCAGCAGCGGGACAGTGAACACTGAAGCTTTCTTT,CASSGTVNTEAFF
-,TRBJ1-4,-,TRBV4-1,TGCGCCAGCAGCCAAGCAGCGACTGAGAGAAAACTGTTTTTT,CASSQAATERKLFF
-,TRBJ1-1,-,TRBV18,TGTGCCAGCTCACGAGCAGGGGTGACCACTGAAGCTTTCTTT,CASSRAGVTTEAFF
-,TRBJ1-4,-,TRBV30,TGTGCCTGGAGTGTTCTTCTGGGCAATGAAGGAAAACTGTTTTTT,CAWSVLLGNEGKLFF
-,TRBJ2-3,-,TRBV11-1,TGTGCCAGCAGCTTAGTCCGGGGGCGGTCAGATACGCAGTATTTT,CASSLVRGRSDTQYF
-,TRBJ1-5,-,TRBV18,TGTGCCAGCTCAAAAGGGGGGTCGGGCAATCAGCCCCAGCATTTT,CASSKGGSGNQPQHF
-,TRBJ1-3,-,TRBV11-2,TGTGCCAGCAGCCCCGGGAACGGGCTTGGAAACACCATATATTTT,CASSPGNGLGNTIYF
-,TRBJ2-7,-,TRBV10-1,TGCGCCAGCAGCTTCAAAACCGGGACGGTGGAACGCGAGCAGTACTTC,CASSFKTGTVEREQYF
-,TRBJ2-7,-,TRBV6-5,TGTGCCAGCAGTTACCTTCCAGGGAACGAGCAGTACTTC,CASSYLPGNEQYF
-,TRBJ1-6,-,TRBV11-1,TGTGCCAGCAGCTTTTCGGGCTCCTATAATTCACCCCTCCACTTT,CASSFSGSYNSPLHF
once,TRBJ2-3,-,TRBV6-1,TGTGCCAGCAGGGCTGGACCTAGCACAGATACGCAGTATTTT,CASRAGPSTDTQYF
few,TRBJ1-2,TRBD1,TRBV2,TGTGCCAGCAGTCAAGACAGGGAACTCTATGGCTACACCTTC,CASSQDRELYGYTF
-,TRBJ2-1,-,TRBV11-2,TGTGCCAGCAGCTTAGGGACTACTAAGAATGAGCAGTTCTTC,CASSLGTTKNEQFF
-,TRBJ2-1,-,TRBV7-9,TGTGCCAGCAGCTGGGGCGGGGAGCAGTTCTTC,CASSWGGEQFF
once,TRBJ1-6,TRBD1,TRBV28,TGTGCCAGCACCGCGACAGGGGGCGAGTGGTCACCCCTCCACTTT,CASTATGGEWSPLHF
-,TRBJ2-1,TRBD2,TRBV4-2,TGTGCCAGCAGCCAAGTGTCGACTAGCGGGGGGCTCAGCTCCTACAATGAGCAGTTCTTC,CASSQVSTSGGLSSYNEQFF
-,TRBJ2-2,TRBD1,TRBV7-9,TGTGCCAGCAGTTCCCTCGGGACAGGGATATTTGGGGAGCTGTTTTTT,CASSSLGTGIFGELFF
-,TRBJ2-1,-,TRBV5-1,TGCGCCAGCAGCTTAGAAGGTCGCAATGAGCAGTTCTTC,CASSLEGRNEQFF
-,TRBJ1-2,-,TRBV7-9,TGTGCCAGCAGAATTTTGGGGGCGGGCTACACCTTC,CASRILGAGYTF
-,TRBJ1-6,-,TRBV6-1,TGTGCCAGCGACACGGGAAATTCACCCCTCCACTTT,CASDTGNSPLHF
once,TRBJ2-7,-,TRBV6-5,TGTGCCAGCAGCCTACGGAGGAGCTCCTACGAGCAGTACTTC,CASSLRRSSYEQYF
-,TRBJ1-4,TRBD1,TRBV5-5,TGTGCCAGCAGCTCACCCGGGACAGGGTATGGTACTAATGAAAAACTGTTTTTT,CASSSPGTGYGTNEKLFF
-,TRBJ1-2,-,TRBV7-2,TGTGCCAGCAGCTTCTCGACAAATAACTATGGCTACACCTTC,CASSFSTNNYGYTF
few,TRBJ2-2,-,TRBV14,TGTGCCAGCAGCCAAGATCAGGGCAGAAGAACCGGGGAGCTGTTTTTT,CASSQDQGRRTGELFF
-,TRBJ2-1,-,TRBV21-1,TGTGCCAGCAGCAGAGCCGGCGTTGGCTCCTACAATGAGCAGTTCTTC,CASSRAGVGSYNEQFF
-,TRBJ2-1,TRBD2,TRBV7-9,TGTGCCAGCAGCCCGACGACTAGCGGGGGGGCCGGGGAGCAGTTCTTC,CASSPTTSGGAGEQFF
-,TRBJ1-1,TRBD1,TRBV4-3,TGCGCCAGCAGCCAAGAGGGGACAGGGGGCACTGAAGCTTTCTTT,CASSQEGTGGTEAFF
-,TRBJ2-1,TRBD2,TRBV9,TGTGCCAGCAGCGTAGGTTTCACTAGCGGTTACAATGAGCAGTTCTTC,CASSVGFTSGYNEQFF
once,TRBJ2-7,TRBD1,TRBV7-2,TGTGCCAGCAGCCCCGTAAGGGGGCCCTACGAGCAGTACTTC,CASSPVRGPYEQYF
-,TRBJ1-5,TRBD1,TRBV5-8,TGTGCCAGCAGCTCCGGACAGGGTCGGGGCAATCAGCCCCAGCATTTT,CASSSGQGRGNQPQHF
-,TRBJ2-7,-,TRBV28,TGTGCCAGCAGTTTCACACCTTTCTACGAGCAGTACTTC,CASSFTPFYEQYF
-,TRBJ2-1,-,TRBV9,TGTGCCAGCAGTCGGACATACGACAATGAGCAGTTCTTC,CASSRTYDNEQFF
-,TRBJ2-3,-,TRBV7-2,TGTGCCAGCAGCTTCAGGGTACCAGATACGCAGTATTTT,CASSFRVPDTQYF
-,TRBJ2-2,TRBD2,TRBV7-2,TGTGCCAGCAGCTTAGTCCCTAGCGGGAGAGACAAGAACACCGGGGAGCTGTTTTTT,CASSLVPSGRDKNTGELFF
-,TRBJ1-4,TRBD1,TRBV19,TGTGCCAGTATAAACAGGGGAGCTAATGAAAAACTGTTTTTT,CASINRGANEKLFF
-,TRBJ1-5,TRBD1,TRBV6-5,TGTGCCAGCAGTATGGAGGGGGCGAGCAATCAGCCCCAGCATTTT,CASSMEGASNQPQHF
once,TRBJ2-3,-,TRBV7-5,TGTGCCAGAAGCTTCGCCGATACGCAGTATTTT,CARSFADTQYF